The rows below give T cell receptor beta chains drawn from one sample of a study of blood T cell repertoires in COVID-19. Profiled with immunoSEQ multiplex PCR; TCRdb holds only in-frame clones, not every one. The sample has over 200,000 clones, roughly 86% seen once. Sample: peripheral blood. These TCRs come from a man aged 35-49 years who had recovered from COVID-19. Each CDR3 is given with its conserved first and last residue. Fields, in order: V gene, clone size, D gene, J gene, CDR3 length, CDR3 DNA, CDR3 protein. D genes are given only for firm matches. Expanded clones are given a class, and other clones once, few, many or no size at all.

V: TRBV19
size: -
D: -
J: TRBJ2-7
length: 15
DNA: TGTGCCAGTAGTCTTCGGACACGGATAAGGCACGAGCAGTACTTC
CDR3: CASSLRTRIRHEQYF

V: TRBV5-6
size: -
D: -
J: TRBJ1-2
length: 15
DNA: TGTGCCAGCAGCTTTGGTGTTGGGGAGGTCTATGGCTACACCTTC
CDR3: CASSFGVGEVYGYTF

V: TRBV5-1
size: -
D: -
J: TRBJ1-2
length: 16
DNA: TGCGCCAGCAGCTTGGCCTGGGGAGAATTAAACTATGGCTACACCTTC
CDR3: CASSLAWGELNYGYTF

V: TRBV20-1
size: -
D: -
J: TRBJ2-7
length: 13
DNA: TGCAGTGCTAGTAAAGAGATCTCCTACGAGCAGTACTTC
CDR3: CSASKEISYEQYF

V: TRBV7-2
size: -
D: -
J: TRBJ2-1
length: 14
DNA: TGTGCCAGCAGCTTAGGGTCTAGCCCCCTAGGTCGGTTCTTC
CDR3: CASSLGSSPLGRFF

V: TRBV6-2/TRBV6-3
size: -
D: TRBD1
J: TRBJ1-5
length: 18
DNA: TGTGCCAGCAGTGATCTCGGGACAGGGGGCTCGAGCAATCAGCCCCAGCATTTT
CDR3: CASSDLGTGGSSNQPQHF

V: TRBV7-6
size: -
D: -
J: TRBJ1-5
length: 15
DNA: TGTGCCAGCAGCTTACGTGGGGGGAGCAATCAGCCCCAGCATTTT
CDR3: CASSLRGGSNQPQHF

V: TRBV4-2
size: -
D: -
J: TRBJ1-2
length: 16
DNA: TGTGCCAGCAGCCAAGGGACATGGGTCACCGTCTATGGCTACACCTTC
CDR3: CASSQGTWVTVYGYTF

V: TRBV7-2
size: -
D: -
J: TRBJ2-3
length: 17
DNA: TGTGCCAGCAGCTTAAGGTTTCGGGGAAAGGCCACAGATACGCAGTATTTT
CDR3: CASSLRFRGKATDTQYF

V: TRBV19
size: many
D: TRBD1
J: TRBJ1-5
length: 13
DNA: TGTGCCAGTAGTATCACAGGGGATCAGCCCCAGCATTTT
CDR3: CASSITGDQPQHF

V: TRBV12-3/TRBV12-4
size: -
D: -
J: TRBJ2-1
length: 11
DNA: TGTGCCAGCAGCATCAACAATGAGCAGTTCTTC
CDR3: CASSINNEQFF

V: TRBV6-2/TRBV6-3
size: -
D: -
J: TRBJ1-2
length: 13
DNA: TGTGCCAGCAGTCGGGGATCTAACTATGGCTACACCTTC
CDR3: CASSRGSNYGYTF

V: TRBV7-9
size: -
D: -
J: TRBJ2-2
length: 15
DNA: TGTGCCAGCAGCTTATATCTTACTAGCTCCGGGGAGCTGTTTTTT
CDR3: CASSLYLTSSGELFF

V: TRBV5-4
size: -
D: -
J: TRBJ1-2
length: 14
DNA: TGTGCCAGCAGCTTGGTGGCCAGGGAGGATGGCTACACCTTC
CDR3: CASSLVAREDGYTF

V: TRBV7-9
size: -
D: TRBD1
J: TRBJ2-2
length: 15
DNA: TGTGCCAGCAGGCCCCCGGGACAGGGGGCCGGGGAGCTGTTTTTT
CDR3: CASRPPGQGAGELFF

V: TRBV27
size: -
D: -
J: TRBJ1-6
length: 15
DNA: TGTGCCAGCAAGCTGGGCCCTCTTAATAATTCACCCCTCCACTTT
CDR3: CASKLGPLNNSPLHF

V: TRBV7-9
size: -
D: -
J: TRBJ1-1
length: 12
DNA: TGTGCCAGCAGCTCCCAGGGCGTTGAAGCTTTCTTT
CDR3: CASSSQGVEAFF

V: TRBV11-2
size: -
D: TRBD1
J: TRBJ2-5
length: 15
DNA: TGTGCCAGCAGCTTCGGAGACAGGGGGTGGGAGACCCAGTACTTC
CDR3: CASSFGDRGWETQYF

V: TRBV7-2
size: -
D: -
J: TRBJ1-6
length: 15
DNA: TGTGCCAGCAGCTTAGCGCGCTCCTATAATTCACCCCTCCACTTT
CDR3: CASSLARSYNSPLHF

V: TRBV29-1
size: -
D: TRBD2
J: TRBJ2-5
length: 15
DNA: TGCAGCGGCGCTATAGGTAGCGGGTACTTTCAGACCCAGTACTTC
CDR3: CSGAIGSGYFQTQYF

V: TRBV5-1
size: -
D: -
J: TRBJ1-2
length: 15
DNA: TGCGCCAGCAGCCCCACGGGGGGGCCCCACTATGGCTACACCTTC
CDR3: CASSPTGGPHYGYTF

V: TRBV30
size: -
D: -
J: TRBJ1-3
length: 14
DNA: TGTGCCTGGAGTGTACGGGGCTCTGGAAACACCATATATTTT
CDR3: CAWSVRGSGNTIYF

V: TRBV7-2
size: -
D: TRBD1
J: TRBJ2-5
length: 14
DNA: TGTGCCAGCAGCCCCGACAGGGGGCCAGAGACCCAGTACTTC
CDR3: CASSPDRGPETQYF

V: TRBV6-1
size: -
D: -
J: TRBJ2-3
length: 12
DNA: TGTGCCAGCGGCAGGGCGGAGGATACGCAGTATTTT
CDR3: CASGRAEDTQYF

V: TRBV7-9
size: -
D: TRBD2
J: TRBJ2-7
length: 16
DNA: TGTGCCAGCAACGTTAAAGCGCGGGAGGAAACCTACGAGCAGTACTTC
CDR3: CASNVKAREETYEQYF

V: TRBV6-5
size: -
D: TRBD2
J: TRBJ2-1
length: 14
DNA: TGTGCCAGCGCCAAAGTAGCGGGGACCGGTGAGCAGTTCTTC
CDR3: CASAKVAGTGEQFF

V: TRBV9
size: -
D: -
J: TRBJ2-5
length: 15
DNA: TGTGCCAGCAGTTGGGGGGGCACGGGTCAAGAGACCCAGTACTTC
CDR3: CASSWGGTGQETQYF

V: TRBV6-2/TRBV6-3
size: few
D: TRBD2
J: TRBJ2-1
length: 18
DNA: TGTGCCAGCAGTTACCCGGGGGGGATTATGACAACGATAGATGAGCAGTTCTTC
CDR3: CASSYPGGIMTTIDEQFF

V: TRBV7-2
size: -
D: -
J: TRBJ1-2
length: 17
DNA: TGTGCCAGCAGCTTAGTACCGACAGATCCTATAAGCTATGGCTACACCTTC
CDR3: CASSLVPTDPISYGYTF

V: TRBV9
size: -
D: TRBD2
J: TRBJ2-1
length: 16
DNA: TGTGCCAGCAGCCCCAGATTACTAGCGTGGGCGGATGAGCAGTTCTTC
CDR3: CASSPRLLAWADEQFF

V: TRBV2
size: once
D: TRBD2
J: TRBJ2-5
length: 15
DNA: TGTGCCACCGGGACTAGCGGGAGGGCCACGGAGACCCAGTACTTC
CDR3: CATGTSGRATETQYF

V: TRBV7-6
size: -
D: TRBD2
J: TRBJ2-3
length: 19
DNA: TGTGCCAGCAGCTTAAGGCCGTCGCCTAGCGGGGGGTGGGCAGATACGCAGTATTTT
CDR3: CASSLRPSPSGGWADTQYF

V: TRBV19
size: -
D: TRBD1
J: TRBJ2-2
length: 16
DNA: TGTGCCAGTAGGCGGACAGGGGGAGGAGAAACCGGGGAGCTGTTTTTT
CDR3: CASRRTGGGETGELFF

V: TRBV9
size: -
D: -
J: TRBJ1-6
length: 14
DNA: TGTGCCAGCAGCGTCGGGACAATAGGGTCACCCCTCCACTTT
CDR3: CASSVGTIGSPLHF

V: TRBV5-6
size: once
D: TRBD1
J: TRBJ1-5
length: 16
DNA: TGTGCCAGCAGCCTTGGGGGACAGGGGGACAATCAGCCCCAGCATTTT
CDR3: CASSLGGQGDNQPQHF

V: TRBV7-9
size: -
D: -
J: TRBJ2-3
length: 12
DNA: TGTGCCAGCAGCTTAGGCGTGGATACGCAGTATTTT
CDR3: CASSLGVDTQYF

V: TRBV7-3
size: once
D: -
J: TRBJ2-1
length: 13
DNA: TGTGCCAGCAGCTTAGCGACAGACAATGAGCAGTTCTTC
CDR3: CASSLATDNEQFF

V: TRBV9
size: -
D: -
J: TRBJ2-7
length: 15
DNA: TGTGCCAGCAGCGTAGGGATCACAGGGTACTACGAGCAGTACTTC
CDR3: CASSVGITGYYEQYF

V: TRBV6-6
size: -
D: TRBD1
J: TRBJ2-5
length: 14
DNA: TGTGCCAGCAGGAAACAGGGGACGGGTGAGACCCAGTACTTC
CDR3: CASRKQGTGETQYF

V: TRBV6-6
size: -
D: -
J: TRBJ2-5
length: 14
DNA: TGTGCCAGCACCTACGGTGGTACCCAAGAGACCCAGTACTTC
CDR3: CASTYGGTQETQYF

V: TRBV6-5
size: -
D: TRBD2
J: TRBJ2-3
length: 16
DNA: TGTGCCAGCAGTTACTCGACTAGCGGGATCCCAGATACGCAGTATTTT
CDR3: CASSYSTSGIPDTQYF

V: TRBV2
size: -
D: TRBD2
J: TRBJ2-7
length: 17
DNA: TGTGCCAGCAGTGAAAGGGCTAGCGGACTGTCCTCCTACGAGCAGTACTTC
CDR3: CASSERASGLSSYEQYF

V: TRBV10-2
size: once
D: TRBD1
J: TRBJ2-6
length: 17
DNA: TGCGCCAGCAGTGTGGCAGGGGGTCCCTCTGGGGCCAACGTCCTGACTTTC
CDR3: CASSVAGGPSGANVLTF